These 9 T cell receptor beta chains originate from one sample sequenced in a study of T-cell reconstitution after alpha-beta-depleted transplantation in children. Preparation of the TCRbeta library involved a method that used unique molecular identifiers. TCRdb reprocessed the PCR reads with MiXCR, giving one entry per CDR3 protein. The data hold around 680,000 distinct CDR3 sequences, with roughly 15% observed a single time. Material: PBMCs from the stem cell graft donor, obtained from the stem cell graft. The receptor set was obtained from a human donor who donated a stem cell graft to a child with acute myeloid leukemia.

This clonotype appeared many times. The rearrangement uses TRBV20-1 and TRBJ2-7; 8 nucleotides align to TRBD1. V shed 1 base and J 2 bases; nucleotides not matched to a gene: 13. Germline V gives CDR1 DFQATT, CDR2 SNEGSKA (reference sequence). There are 17 residues in the CDR3. Here the CDR3 reads CSARVRYTGQVTYEQYF. The CDR3 coding sequence is TGCAGTGCTAGAGTCCGATACACGGGACAGGTGACCTACGAGCAGTACTTC.

The chain uses TRBV12-3 or TRBV12-4 and TRBJ1-6; TRBD1 is a possible D gene (6 bases). Trimming removed 4 bases at V and 5 bases at J, with 15 bases between. This CDR3 has 16 residues. The CDR3 nucleotides are TGTGCCAGCAGTTCAATCGGGGGCAGCAATAATTCACCCCTCCACTTT. Protein: CASSSIGGSNNSPLHF.

This clonotype appeared a few times. This chain connects TRBV13 to TRBJ1-2; 7 bases are shared with TRBD1. J gave up 2 bases and V 3 bases, and 9 bases lay outside the gene matches. The CDR3 runs 16 residues. CDR1 is PRHDT, CDR2 FYEKMQ, per germline (reference sequence). The CDR3 region has the DNA TGTGCCAGCAGCTTGGGGACAGCCGGTTTAAACTATGGCTACACCTTC. Its protein is CASSLGTAGLNYGYTF.

This clonotype has at least ten counts. The rearrangement links TRBV6-2 or TRBV6-3 to TRBJ2-1, with 8 positions matching TRBD2. J was trimmed by 0 bases and V by 5 bases; bases with no gene match: 12. The CDR3 runs to 18 residues. Per the germline V gene, CDR1 is MNHEY and CDR2 is SVGEGT. The CDR3 loop reads CASSLRGGTGGSYNEQFF. Written as DNA, the CDR3 is TGTGCCAGCAGTCTACGCGGGGGGACCGGAGGCTCCTACAATGAGCAGTTCTTC.

The gene calls are TRBV5-1 and TRBJ2-5; 11 bases align to TRBD1. CDR1 is SGHRS and CDR2 is YFSETQ in the germline V gene. The CDR3 extends over 15 amino acids. The V and J ends lost 3 bases and 5 bases, in that order; junction bases with no gene match: 6. CDR3: CASSSSDRGPETQYF. CDR3 DNA: TGCGCCAGCAGCTCATCGGACAGGGGGCCGGAGACCCAGTACTTC.

Many counts were recorded for this clonotype. The chain has TRBV29-1 and TRBJ2-1; D is perhaps TRBD1 (6 bases). Germline-derived CDR1 and CDR2 are SQVTM and ANQGSEA. This CDR3 spans 18 amino acids. Trimming pared 0 bases from V and 3 bases from J, leaving 21 bases between. Written as DNA, the CDR3 is TGCAGCGTTGAAGATCTGCATTTGACAGGCGAAAACTACAATGAGCAGTTCTTC. The encoded protein is CSVEDLHLTGENYNEQFF.

This clonotype was seen ten or more times. The rearrangement uses TRBV20-1 and TRBJ2-5; 8 bases agree with TRBD2. This CDR3 comprises 14 residues. The germline V gene encodes CDR1 DFQATT and CDR2 SNEGSKA (reference sequence). Germline trimming cut 5 bases from V and 5 bases from J; bases unmatched to any gene: 10. CDR3 in amino acids: CSASPGLGEETQYF. In DNA, the CDR3 is TGCAGTGCTTCTCCGGGACTAGGGGAGGAGACCCAGTACTTC.

This clonotype was observed a handful of times. V gene TRBV6-5 combines with J gene TRBJ2-2; 7 positions agree with TRBD2. Germline-derived CDR1 and CDR2 are MNHEY and SVGAGI. The CDR3 has 17 residues. Germline trimming cut 4 bases from V and 4 bases from J; bases unmatched to any gene: 12. The DNA of the CDR3 is TGTGCCAGCAGTTCTGGAGGGGCTAGCGGTACCACCGGGGAGCTGTTTTTT. Its protein is CASSSGGASGTTGELFF.

The sample holds a few counts of this clonotype. V usage is TRBV20-1 and J usage is TRBJ1-4; D is undetermined. Trimming took off 0 bases at V and 5 bases at J, with 13 bases between the two ends. This CDR3 spans 15 amino acids. Per the germline V gene, CDR1 is DFQATT and CDR2 is SNEGSKA (reference sequence). The CDR3 DNA sequence: TGCAGTGCTAGAGATCCCCTGGCCGAGAATGAAAAACTGTTTTTT. The encoded protein is CSARDPLAENEKLFF.